These T cell receptor beta chains were read from a single sample in a study of cytomegalovirus exposure and HLA in healthy donors. The assay was immunoSEQ multiplex PCR, and TCRdb's table has in-frame clones only and misses some. The sample holds about 130,000 clones; around 90% are singletons and the top ten take 2% to 2.5%. Sequenced input: PBMCs. The receptors stem from a woman under 30 in good health and CMV-seronegative. Each CDR3 is given with its conserved first and last residue. The D gene is left open where the match is weak. Rows give clone size only sometimes, using once, few, many, or a class for an expanded clone.

j_gene | v_gene | abundance | d_gene | CDR3nt | CDR3aa
TRBJ2-5 | TRBV11-3 | . | . | TGTGCCAGCAGCCAAGGCAGCCTTGACAGTGGGGGCGTAGAGACCCAGTACTTC | CASSQGSLDSGGVETQYF
TRBJ1-1 | TRBV10-3 | . | . | TGTGCCATCAGTGAGTCGGGGGGATGGAACACTGAAGCTTTCTTT | CAISESGGWNTEAFF
TRBJ2-1 | TRBV28 | . | . | TGTGCCAGCAGTTTCGCCGGGTTTGCAAATGAGCAGTTCTTC | CASSFAGFANEQFF
TRBJ1-1 | TRBV28 | . | . | TGTGCCAGCAGTTCGAACTCCCGAGACACTGAAGCTTTCTTT | CASSSNSRDTEAFF
TRBJ2-2 | TRBV6-6 | . | TRBD1 | TGTGCCAGCAGTTACCGGGACAGGGGCTCGAGCGGGGAGCTGTTTTTT | CASSYRDRGSSGELFF
TRBJ1-2 | TRBV28 | . | . | TGTGCCAGCAGTGGGGGAGGGCGATGGTATGGCTACACCTTC | CASSGGGRWYGYTF
TRBJ2-1 | TRBV7-9 | . | . | TGTGCCAGCAGCTCACGACACTATGAGCAGTTCTTC | CASSSRHYEQFF
TRBJ2-1 | TRBV4-2 | . | . | TGTGCCAGCAGCCAAGGGGGGCTCGCCTACAATGAGCAGTTCTTC | CASSQGGLAYNEQFF
TRBJ2-7 | TRBV19 | . | TRBD1 | TGTGCCAGTAGTATCGGGACAGGCGAAGCCTACGAGCAGTACTTC | CASSIGTGEAYEQYF
TRBJ1-2 | TRBV5-1 | few | . | TGCGCCAGCAGCTTGGCCGTGACAAACTATGGCTACACCTTC | CASSLAVTNYGYTF
TRBJ2-7 | TRBV6-6 | . | TRBD2 | TGTGCCAGCAGTTACGCGACTAGCGGGAGCTCCTACGAGCAGTACTTC | CASSYATSGSSYEQYF
TRBJ1-5 | TRBV27 | . | TRBD1 | TGTGCCAGCAGTTTATATCCACAGGGGGCCGGGTCCCAGCATTTT | CASSLYPQGAGSQHF
TRBJ1-5 | TRBV28 | few | . | TGTGCCAGCAGCCGGGAATTATTTAGCAATCAGCCCCAGCATTTT | CASSRELFSNQPQHF
TRBJ1-3 | TRBV7-9 | . | TRBD1 | TGTGCCAGCAGCCGGGACAGCCCCTCTGGAAACACCATATATTTT | CASSRDSPSGNTIYF
TRBJ2-7 | TRBV7-6 | medium-sized | . | TGTGCCAGCAGCCCCGTTGCAGGGGCCTACGAGCAGTACTTC | CASSPVAGAYEQYF
TRBJ1-1 | TRBV16 | . | . | TGTGCCAGCAGCCTCGCTGCAGAGAACACTGAAGCTTTCTTT | CASSLAAENTEAFF
TRBJ2-5 | TRBV28 | . | . | TGTGCCAGCAGTTTTAATATAGCTCAAGAGACCCAGTACTTC | CASSFNIAQETQYF
TRBJ1-1 | TRBV2 | . | TRBD1 | TGTGCCAGCAGCCAGGGACAGACTCTTGAAGCTTTCTTT | CASSQGQTLEAFF
TRBJ2-1 | TRBV12-5 | once | TRBD1 | TGTGCTTGCTGGGACAGCTCCTACAATGAGCAGTTCTTC | CACWDSSYNEQFF
TRBJ2-2 | TRBV19 | . | TRBD1 | TGTGCCAGTAGTACCGGGACAGGGGGCTTAGGGGAGCTGTTTTTT | CASSTGTGGLGELFF
TRBJ2-7 | TRBV7-2 | . | TRBD2 | TGTGCCAGCAGCCCCATGGCGGGGGAGAGCTCCTACGAGCAGTACTTC | CASSPMAGESSYEQYF
TRBJ2-7 | TRBV2 | . | . | TGTGCCAGCAGTGAGAGGACAGCCCTCTACGAGCAGTACTTC | CASSERTALYEQYF
TRBJ2-5 | TRBV5-5 | . | TRBD2 | TGTGCCAGCAGCTTGGAGCCGGGACTAGCGGGAGTACCAGAGACCCAGTACTTC | CASSLEPGLAGVPETQYF
TRBJ2-7 | TRBV5-1 | once | . | TGCGCCAGCAGCTTGGAACTCGGGTACGAGCAGTACTTC | CASSLELGYEQYF
TRBJ2-3 | TRBV7-9 | . | TRBD2 | TGTGCCAGCAGCTTTAAGCGGGAAACAGATACGCAGTATTTT | CASSFKRETDTQYF
TRBJ2-7 | TRBV28 | . | TRBD2 | TGTGCCAGCAGCCTTAGCGGGGAAACCTACGAGCAGTACTTC | CASSLSGETYEQYF
TRBJ2-1 | TRBV6-5 | . | . | TGTGCCAGCAGTCGTAATCTAGGTGAGCAGTTCTTC | CASSRNLGEQFF
TRBJ2-7 | TRBV7-9 | . | TRBD1 | TGTGCCAGCACGCACAGGGGAGACTACGAGCAGTACTTC | CASTHRGDYEQYF
TRBJ2-1 | TRBV10-2 | . | TRBD2 | TGCGCCAGCAGTGGGACTAGCGGGAGCTCCTACAATGAGCAGTTCTTC | CASSGTSGSSYNEQFF